This section outlines one T cell receptor beta chain sequence together with its context. Its antigen is unknown. Time point denoted: pre-sensitization, week 0. Treatment indicated: therapeutic diphenylcyclopropenone sensitization with weekly scalp DPC. These data come from a study of human T cells and chemical hapten exposure. Notes on the study in general: The study found that DPC sensitization did not change TCRs above 1 in 1000 frequency.

The CDR3 spans 15 residues. The V segment lost 5 bases and the J segment 4 bases; nucleotides outside the gene matches: 6. The germline gives CDR1 MNHNY, CDR2 SVGAGI (reference sequence). Via MiXCR, TCRdb re-called the RACE reads, giving one row per CDR3 protein. The repertoire holds tens of thousands of distinct CDR3 sequences, with around 12% as singletons. The chain carries TRBV6-6 and TRBJ1-3; 9 bases line up with TRBD1. The receptor comes from a young woman with alopecia areata. Some clones in this sample may be carry-over from other donors' samples. Sequencing was performed on whole blood, taken in connection with sensitization to the hapten diphenylcyclopropenone (DPC). CDR3 sequence: CASSKTGTGGNTIYF. The CDR3 DNA is TGTGCCAGCAGTAAAACCGGGACAGGGGGAAACACCATATATTTT.